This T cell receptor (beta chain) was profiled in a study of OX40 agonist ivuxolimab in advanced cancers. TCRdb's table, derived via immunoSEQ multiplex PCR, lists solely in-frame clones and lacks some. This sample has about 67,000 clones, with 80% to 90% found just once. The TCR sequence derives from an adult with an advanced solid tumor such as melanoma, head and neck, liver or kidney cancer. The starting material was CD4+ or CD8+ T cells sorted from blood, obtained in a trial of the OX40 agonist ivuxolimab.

The CDR3 region has the DNA TGTGCCAGCAAGGGGGAGGTGGGGACAGATACGCAGTATTTT. It is translated as CASKGEVGTDTQYF. The rearrangement links TRBV11-2 to TRBJ2-3; D is perhaps TRBD1 or TRBD2 (6 bases each). In germline, CDR1 is SGHAT, CDR2 FQNNGV. The ends were cut back, 7 bases at V and 3 bases at J, with 14 bases in the middle. This CDR3 spans 14 amino acids.